Below, 8 T cell receptor beta chains from the same sample are listed, as sequenced in a study of glioma-infiltrating T cells listed by TCRdb under 2016. Reads for this sample came from an Illumina MiSeq. The iRepertoire nested amplicon-rescue multiplex PCR (arm-PCR) platform was used to amplify TCR alpha and beta CDR3 regions from RNA. Through fastp at Q25 and MiXCR, TCRdb rebuilt clones from the public reads, retaining in-frame beta chains. CDR3 protein duplicates are merged, each entry listing the most common genes and DNA. This sample lists around 390,000 distinct CDR3 sequences; less than 50% were detected once. The ten largest clones take up around 12% of the sample. The source material was glioma tissue, nonneoplastic brain tissue, or PBMCs (not recorded which). The receptors come from a human donor with low-grade glioma or glioblastoma, undergoing nonglioma brain surgery, or in good health (not recorded which).

This clonotype was seen at least ten times. V gene TRBV27 combines with J gene TRBJ1-1, with 7 bases lining up with TRBD1. From germline, CDR1 is MNHEY and CDR2 SMNVEV (reference sequence). The CDR3 covers 16 residues. V lost 4 bases, J lost 4 bases, and 12 bases stayed unmatched. CDR3 sequence (DNA): TGTGCCAGCAGTTATGGGTCCGCAGGGGGGATCACTGAAGCTTTCTTT. The encoded protein is CASSYGSAGGITEAFF.

The V and J genes are TRBV20-1 and TRBJ2-5, with D perhaps given as TRBD1 or TRBD2 (5 bases each). Germline CDR1 reads DFQATT; CDR2 reads SNEGSKA (reference sequence). The CDR3 contains 13 residues. The CDR3 DNA sequence: TGCAGCGTTGACAGAGGGCGAGGCGAGACCCAGTACTTC. Translated: CSVDRGRGETQYF.

There are a few counts of this clonotype. The chain employs TRBV10-3 and TRBJ1-1; weak D call: TRBD1 (6 bases). Germline CDR1 is ENHRY and CDR2 is SYGVKD. The CDR3 extends over 14 amino acids. The V and J ends lost 6 bases and 1 base respectively, with 12 bases between them. The CDR3 nucleotides read TGTGCCATCAGCACACCGGGACAGAACACTGAAGCTTTCTTT. As protein: CAISTPGQNTEAFF.

The chain couples TRBV6-5 to TRBJ2-3; 7 bases are shared with TRBD2. The CDR3 covers 15 residues. Germline lookup yields CDR1 MNHEY and CDR2 SVGAGI. The V gene end was trimmed by 6 bases and the J gene end by 3 bases; junction bases not matched to a gene: 9. For the CDR3, the DNA is TGTGCCAGCAGAAGACTAGAGGGAGGGACAGATACGCAGTATTTT. Its translation is CASRRLEGGTDTQYF.

As concerns this clonotype: A much larger clone is a single base away; this may be a read error. The chain is built from TRBV28 and TRBJ2-5, with a possible D match to TRBD1 (6 bases). Germline V lookup: CDR1 MDHEN, CDR2 SYDVKM. The CDR3 sequence is 15 residues long. The CDR3 loop reads CANSLFGTLQETQYF. The CDR3 region has the DNA TGTGCCAACAGTTTATTCGGGACACTGCAAGAGACCCAGTACTTC.

As DNA, the CDR3 is TGCAGTGCCATCCGACACTTCGGGGAGACCCAGTACTTC. Its translation is CSAIRHFGETQYF. This chain joins TRBV20-1 and TRBJ2-5; D is uncertain. The CDR3 totals 13 residues. Germline CDR1 reads DFQATT; CDR2 reads SNEGSKA (reference sequence). The ends were cut back, 6 bases at V and 5 bases at J, with 16 bases in the middle.

This clonotype was recorded at least ten times. This chain joins TRBV7-9 and TRBJ2-7, with 8 bases that match TRBD1. Trimming cost V 3 bases and J 2 bases; bases outside gene matches: 3. Germline loops: CDR1 SEHNR, CDR2 FQNEAQ (reference sequence). The CDR3 totals 14 residues. CDR3 sequence (DNA): TGTGCCAGCAGCTTCGGACAGGGAACCTACGAGCAGTACTTC. Translation: CASSFGQGTYEQYF.

The chain recombines TRBV24-1 with TRBJ2-7; 8 bases match TRBD1. V lost 2 bases, J lost 5 bases, and 7 bases stayed unmatched. Germline loops: CDR1 KGHDR, CDR2 SFDVKD. This CDR3 has 15 residues. The CDR3 reads CATSDWEAGGHEQYF. CDR3 DNA sequence: TGTGCCACCAGTGATTGGGAGGCAGGGGGCCACGAGCAGTACTTC.